The TCR beta chain under discussion was sequenced for a study of shared clonotypes between healthy human individuals. The table came from immunoSEQ multiplex PCR; TCRdb's copy has only in-frame clones and leaves some out. The table records roughly 1,500,000 clones, 98% of them present only once. The CDR3 loop spans 17 amino acids. Germline values: CDR1 ENHRY, CDR2 SYGVKD. V was trimmed by 0 bases and J by 4 bases, leaving 17 bases between them. The V and J genes are TRBV10-3 and TRBJ2-3; D might be TRBD1 or TRBD2, each matching 6 bases. Material: naive CD4+ T cells sorted from blood. Subset described: CD45RA+ positively selected. The TCR originated in a man aged 25 to 40 in good health. The chain's CDR3 is CAISESLGGRQADTQYF. Written as DNA, the CDR3 is TGTGCCATCAGTGAGTCCCTGGGGGGCCGGCAGGCAGATACGCAGTATTTT.